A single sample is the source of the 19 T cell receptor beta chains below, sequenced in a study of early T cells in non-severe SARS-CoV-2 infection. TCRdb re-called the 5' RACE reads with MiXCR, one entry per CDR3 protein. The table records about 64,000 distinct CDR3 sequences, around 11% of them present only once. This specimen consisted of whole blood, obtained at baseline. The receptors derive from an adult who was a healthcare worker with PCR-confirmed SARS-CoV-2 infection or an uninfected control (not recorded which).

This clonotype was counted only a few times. The chain's CDR3 is CASSSGAPWTGSAFF. The CDR3 DNA is TGTGCCAGCAGTTCCGGAGCACCCTGGACAGGGAGCGCTTTCTTT. This chain links TRBV6-2 or TRBV6-3 with TRBJ1-1; 8 bases are shared with TRBD1. Per germline, CDR1 MNHEY and CDR2 SVGEGT. The V gene end was trimmed by 4 bases and the J gene end by 11 bases; junction bases not matched to a gene: 15. This CDR3 is 15 amino acids long.

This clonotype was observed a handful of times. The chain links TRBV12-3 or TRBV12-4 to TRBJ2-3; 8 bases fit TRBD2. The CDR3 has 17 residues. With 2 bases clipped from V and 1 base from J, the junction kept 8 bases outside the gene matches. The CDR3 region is CASSLLPPAGGTDTQYF. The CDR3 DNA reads TGTGCCAGCAGTTTACTACCCCCAGCGGGGGGCACAGATACGCAGTATTTT.

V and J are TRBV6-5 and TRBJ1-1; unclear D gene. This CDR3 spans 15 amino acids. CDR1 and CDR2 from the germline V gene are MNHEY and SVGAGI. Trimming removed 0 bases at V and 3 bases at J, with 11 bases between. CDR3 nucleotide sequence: TGTGCCAGCAGTTACTCGATCTTCTCGGACACTGAAGCTTTCTTT. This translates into CASSYSIFSDTEAFF.

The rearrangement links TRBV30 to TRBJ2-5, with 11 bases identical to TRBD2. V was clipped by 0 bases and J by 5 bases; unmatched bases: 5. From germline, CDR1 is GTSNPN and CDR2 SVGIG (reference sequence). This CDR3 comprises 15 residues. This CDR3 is CAWSVLAGVMETQYF. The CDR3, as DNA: TGTGCCTGGAGTGTACTAGCGGGGGTTATGGAGACCCAGTACTTC.

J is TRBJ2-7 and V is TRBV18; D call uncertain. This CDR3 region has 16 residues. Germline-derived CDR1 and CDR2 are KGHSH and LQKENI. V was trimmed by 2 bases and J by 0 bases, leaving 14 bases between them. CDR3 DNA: TGTGCCAGCTCACCATTCAACTCCCCCAGCTCCTACGAGCAGTACTTC. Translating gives CASSPFNSPSSYEQYF.

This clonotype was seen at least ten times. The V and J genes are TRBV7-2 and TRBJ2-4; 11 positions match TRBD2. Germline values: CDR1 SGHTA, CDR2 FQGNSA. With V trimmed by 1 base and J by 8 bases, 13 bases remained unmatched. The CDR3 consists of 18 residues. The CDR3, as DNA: TGTGCCAGCAGCTTAGTTTTTAGCGGGGGGGTTTTTCCCCACATTCAGTACTTC. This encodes CASSLVFSGGVFPHIQYF.

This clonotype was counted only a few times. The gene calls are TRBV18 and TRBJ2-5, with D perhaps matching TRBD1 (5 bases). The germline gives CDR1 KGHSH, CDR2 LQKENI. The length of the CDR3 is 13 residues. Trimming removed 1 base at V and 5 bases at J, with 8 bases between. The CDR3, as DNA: TGTGCCAGCTCACCACAGGGGAAGGAGACCCAGTACTTC. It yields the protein CASSPQGKETQYF. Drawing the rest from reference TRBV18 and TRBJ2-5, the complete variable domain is NAGVMQNPRHLVRRRGQEARLRCSPMKGHSHVYWYRQLPEEGLKFMVYLQKENIIDESGMPKERFSAEFPKEGPSILRIQQVVRGDSAAYFCASSPQGKETQYFGPGTRLLVL.

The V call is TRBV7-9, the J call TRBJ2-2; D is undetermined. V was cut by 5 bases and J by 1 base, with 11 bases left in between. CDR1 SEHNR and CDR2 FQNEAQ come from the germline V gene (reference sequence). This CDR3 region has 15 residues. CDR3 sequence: CASSKSWRNTGELFF. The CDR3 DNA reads TGTGCCAGCAGCAAGTCATGGAGGAACACCGGGGAGCTGTTTTTT.

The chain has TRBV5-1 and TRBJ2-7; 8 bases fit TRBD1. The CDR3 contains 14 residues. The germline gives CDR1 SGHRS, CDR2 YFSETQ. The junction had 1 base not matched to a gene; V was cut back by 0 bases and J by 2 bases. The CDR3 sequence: CASSLGQGPYEQYF. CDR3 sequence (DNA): TGCGCCAGCAGCTTGGGACAGGGGCCCTACGAGCAGTACTTC.

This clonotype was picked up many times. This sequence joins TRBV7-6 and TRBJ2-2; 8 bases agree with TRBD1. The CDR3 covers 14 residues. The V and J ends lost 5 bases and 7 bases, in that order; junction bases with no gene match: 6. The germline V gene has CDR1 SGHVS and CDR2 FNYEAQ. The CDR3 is CASSPRQGIGELFF. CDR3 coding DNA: TGTGCCAGCAGCCCACGACAGGGGATCGGGGAGCTGTTTTTT.

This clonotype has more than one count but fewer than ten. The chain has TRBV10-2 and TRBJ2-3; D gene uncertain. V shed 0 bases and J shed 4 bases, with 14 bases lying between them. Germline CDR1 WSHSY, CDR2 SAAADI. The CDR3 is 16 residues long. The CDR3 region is CASSESGGPVADTQYF. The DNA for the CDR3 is TGCGCCAGCAGTGAGTCCGGCGGACCTGTTGCAGATACGCAGTATTTT.

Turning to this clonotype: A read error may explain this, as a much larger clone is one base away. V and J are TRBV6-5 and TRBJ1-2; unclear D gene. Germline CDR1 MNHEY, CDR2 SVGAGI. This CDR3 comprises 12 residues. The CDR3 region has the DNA TGTGTCAGCTGGCGACTAACCAATGGCTACACCTTC. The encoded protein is CVSWRLTNGYTF.

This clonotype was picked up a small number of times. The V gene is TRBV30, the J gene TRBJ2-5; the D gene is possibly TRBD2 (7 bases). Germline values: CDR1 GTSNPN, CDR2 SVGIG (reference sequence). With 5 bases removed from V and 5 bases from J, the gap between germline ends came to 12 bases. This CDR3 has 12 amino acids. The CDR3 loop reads CAWGRGVETQYF. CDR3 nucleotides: TGTGCCTGGGGGAGGGGGGTGGAGACCCAGTACTTC.

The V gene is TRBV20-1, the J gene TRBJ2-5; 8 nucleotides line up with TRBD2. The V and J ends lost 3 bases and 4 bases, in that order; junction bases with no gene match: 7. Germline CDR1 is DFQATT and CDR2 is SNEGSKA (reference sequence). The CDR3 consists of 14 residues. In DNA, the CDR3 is TGCAGTGCTAGCGGGGGGGCATTGGGAGAGACCCAGTACTTC. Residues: CSASGGALGETQYF.

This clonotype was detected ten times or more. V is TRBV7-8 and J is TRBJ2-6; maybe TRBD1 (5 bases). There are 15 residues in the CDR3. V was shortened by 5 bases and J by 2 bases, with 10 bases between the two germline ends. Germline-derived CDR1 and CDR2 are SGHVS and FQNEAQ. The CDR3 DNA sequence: TGTGCCAGCAGCCCAACAGGAGCTGGGGCCAACGTCCTGACTTTC. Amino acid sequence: CASSPTGAGANVLTF.

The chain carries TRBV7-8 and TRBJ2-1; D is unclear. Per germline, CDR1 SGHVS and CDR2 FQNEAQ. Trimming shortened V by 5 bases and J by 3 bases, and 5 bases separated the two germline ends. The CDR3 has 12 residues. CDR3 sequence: CASSPSYNEQFF. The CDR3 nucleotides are TGTGCCAGCAGCCCTAGCTACAATGAGCAGTTCTTC.

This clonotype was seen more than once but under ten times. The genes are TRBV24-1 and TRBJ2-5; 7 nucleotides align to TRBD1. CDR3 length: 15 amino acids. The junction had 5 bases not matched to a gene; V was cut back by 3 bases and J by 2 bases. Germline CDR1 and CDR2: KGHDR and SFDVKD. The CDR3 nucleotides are TGTGCCACCAGTGATCCTAGGGGGCCGCAAGAGACCCAGTACTTC. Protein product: CATSDPRGPQETQYF.

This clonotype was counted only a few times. The CDR3 sequence: CASSQDPVGQETQYF. The CDR3 nucleotides read TGTGCCAGCAGCCAAGATCCGGTGGGCCAAGAGACCCAGTACTTC. The chain links TRBV3-1 to TRBJ2-5; no clear D gene. Trimming took 0 bases from V and 1 from J, leaving 9 bases between them. The CDR3 totals 15 residues. CDR1 LGHDT and CDR2 YNNKEL come from the germline V gene (reference sequence).

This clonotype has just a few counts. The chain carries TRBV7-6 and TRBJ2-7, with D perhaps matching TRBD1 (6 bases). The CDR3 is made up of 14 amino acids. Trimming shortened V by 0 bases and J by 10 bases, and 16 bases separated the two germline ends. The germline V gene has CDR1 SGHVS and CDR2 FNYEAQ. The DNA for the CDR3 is TGTGCCAGCAGCTTAGCGGGGGCCCGGGATATTCAGTACTTC. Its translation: CASSLAGARDIQYF. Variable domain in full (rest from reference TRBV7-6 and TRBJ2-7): GAGVSQSPRYKVTKRGQDVALRCDPISGHVSLYWYRQALGQGPEFLTYFNYEAQQDKSGLPNDRFSAERPEGSISTLTIQRTEQRDSAMYRCASSLAGARDIQYFGPGTRLTVT.